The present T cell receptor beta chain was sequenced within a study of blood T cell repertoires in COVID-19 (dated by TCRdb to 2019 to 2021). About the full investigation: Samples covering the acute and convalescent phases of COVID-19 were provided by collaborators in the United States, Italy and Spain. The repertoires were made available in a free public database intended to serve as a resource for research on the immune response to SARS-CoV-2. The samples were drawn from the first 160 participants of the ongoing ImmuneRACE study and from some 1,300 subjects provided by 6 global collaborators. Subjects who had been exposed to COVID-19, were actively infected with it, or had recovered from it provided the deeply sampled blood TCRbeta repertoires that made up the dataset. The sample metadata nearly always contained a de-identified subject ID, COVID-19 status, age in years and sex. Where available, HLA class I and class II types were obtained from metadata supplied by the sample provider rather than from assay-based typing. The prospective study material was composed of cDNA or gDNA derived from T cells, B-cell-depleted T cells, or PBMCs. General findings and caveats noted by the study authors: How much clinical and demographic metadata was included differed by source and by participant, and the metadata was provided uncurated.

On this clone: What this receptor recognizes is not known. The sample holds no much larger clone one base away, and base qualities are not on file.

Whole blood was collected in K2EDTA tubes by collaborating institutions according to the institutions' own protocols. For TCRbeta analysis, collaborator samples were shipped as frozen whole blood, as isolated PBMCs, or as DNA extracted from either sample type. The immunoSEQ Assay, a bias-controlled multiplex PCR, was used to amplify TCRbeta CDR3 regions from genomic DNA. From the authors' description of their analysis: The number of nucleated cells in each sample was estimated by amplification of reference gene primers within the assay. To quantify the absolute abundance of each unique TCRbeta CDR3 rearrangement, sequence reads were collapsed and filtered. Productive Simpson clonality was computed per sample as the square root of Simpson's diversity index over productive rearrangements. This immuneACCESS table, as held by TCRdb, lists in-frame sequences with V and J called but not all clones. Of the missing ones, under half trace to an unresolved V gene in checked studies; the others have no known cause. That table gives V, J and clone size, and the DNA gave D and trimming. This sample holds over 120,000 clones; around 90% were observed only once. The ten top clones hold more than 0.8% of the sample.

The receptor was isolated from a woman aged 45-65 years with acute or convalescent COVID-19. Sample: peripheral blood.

The encoded CDR3 is CASSPWEGRTEAFF. The DNA reads TGTGCCAGCAGCCCCTGGGAGGGGCGGACTGAAGCTTTCTTT. The chain joins TRBV9 to TRBJ1-1; the D gene is perhaps TRBD1, from 5 matching bases. V and J lose 4 bases and 5 bases, and a span of 15 bases separates them. Per the germline V gene, SGDLS is the CDR1 and YYNGEE is the CDR2. Spanning cysteine to phenylalanine, the CDR3 consists of 14 amino acids. The kept DNA is CDR3 alone, 42 bases in frame from the first base. With the rest looked up from the reference TRBV9 and TRBJ1-1 genes rather than sequenced, the full variable domain is DSGVTQTPKHLITATGQRVTLRCSPRSGDLSVYWYQQSLDQGLQFLIQYYNGEERAKGNILERFSAQQFPDLHSELNLSSLELGDSALYFCASSPWEGRTEAFFGQGTRLTVV.